What follows are 12 T cell receptor beta chains derived from one specimen sequenced in a study of T cells in narcolepsy. Clones were read by immunoSEQ multiplex PCR, and TCRdb kept only the in-frame ones, dropping some. The data hold 25,000 to 35,000 clones, with about 89% observed a single time. The sequencing sample was made of memory (CD45RA-) CD4+ T cells from blood. Source of these receptors: a human donor in good health.

V gene TRBV30 combines with J gene TRBJ2-1, with no clear D. The CDR3 runs 11 residues. V was cut by 1 base and J by 9 bases, with 7 bases left in between. Germline V lookup: CDR1 GTSNPN, CDR2 SVGIG (reference sequence). The CDR3: CAWSEQIEQFF. CDR3 in DNA: TGTGCCTGGAGTGAACAAATTGAGCAGTTCTTC.

This clone is a singleton in its sample. The rearrangement uses TRBV4-2 and TRBJ1-2, with D hard to call. V was pared by 0 bases and J by 4 bases, with 15 bases between. There are 16 residues in the CDR3. Germline assignment: CDR1 LGHNA and CDR2 YNFKEQ. Written as DNA, the CDR3 is TGTGCCAGCAGCCAAGATAGCCCCTCGTCAGGCTATGGCTACACCTTC. Translated: CASSQDSPSSGYGYTF.

This clone was counted once. The chain combines TRBV29-1 with TRBJ2-7; 10 bases are a match to TRBD1. This CDR3 spans 13 amino acids. J lost 5 bases, V lost 6 bases, and 7 bases had no gene match. Looked up from germline, CDR1 is SQVTM and CDR2 is ANQGSEA. Here the CDR3 reads CSVRQGAIHEQYF. CDR3 nucleotide sequence: TGCAGCGTAAGACAGGGGGCGATCCACGAGCAGTACTTC.

The chain couples TRBV28 to TRBJ2-5; D remains unclear. The CDR3 is 13 amino acids. Germline CDR1 reads MDHEN; CDR2 reads SYDVKM. V lost 8 bases to trimming and J lost 0 bases, with 10 bases between them. CDR3 coding DNA: TGTGCCAGCTCGGGCACGCACCAAGAGACCCAGTACTTC. This translates into CASSGTHQETQYF.

The V and J genes are TRBV2 and TRBJ1-3; D is uncertain. Trimming removed 3 bases from V and 1 base from J, with 7 bases in between. The CDR3 is 14 amino acids. Germline lookup yields CDR1 SNHLY and CDR2 FYNNEI. As DNA, the CDR3 is TGTGCCAGCAGTGAGTCACAGTCTGGAAACACCATATATTTT. As protein: CASSESQSGNTIYF.

The rearrangement links TRBV11-3 to TRBJ1-2; TRBD1 is a possible D gene (6 bases). Deletions cut 3 bases from V and 6 bases from J, with 11 bases between. The length of the CDR3 is 13 residues. In germline, CDR1 is SGHNT, CDR2 YENEEA. The DNA for the CDR3 is TGTGCCAGCAGCTTGGGGGCGCAGGATGGCTACACCTTC. Translation: CASSLGAQDGYTF.

The gene calls are TRBV28 and TRBJ1-2; D might be TRBD1 (5 bases). The CDR3 extends over 11 amino acids. Trimming left V 7 bases short and J 6 bases short, with 9 bases between. Germline V gives CDR1 MDHEN, CDR2 SYDVKM. In nucleotides, the CDR3 is TGTGCCAGCATGAGGGGAGATGGCTACACCTTC. It encodes CASMRGDGYTF.

J is TRBJ1-6 and V is TRBV6-5; TRBD1 might be the D (5 bases). The germline V gene has CDR1 MNHEY and CDR2 SVGAGI. The CDR3 spans 15 residues. V lost 2 bases and J 7 bases, leaving 12 bases between the germline ends. CDR3 in amino acids: CASSYGRGRNSPLHF. The CDR3 DNA reads TGTGCCAGCAGTTACGGACGGGGGAGGAATTCACCCCTCCACTTT.

The chain joins TRBV21-1 to TRBJ1-3; the table's D call, TRBD1, has no DNA check behind it. TRBV21-1 is described as a pseudogene. CDR3 length: 20 residues. CDR3 sequence: CASSKVYPGQGASDGNTIYF. The CDR3 DNA is TGTGCCAGCAGCAAAGTGTATCCGGGACAGGGGGCGAGTGATGGAAACACCATATATTTT.

V gene TRBV5-5 combines with J gene TRBJ2-2; tentative D call: TRBD1 (5 bases). Trimming removed 4 bases at V and 6 bases at J, with 19 bases between. The CDR3 has 16 amino acids. CDR1 and CDR2 from the germline V gene are SGHKS and YYEKEE (reference sequence). The chain's CDR3 is CASSPTLPGWSGELFF. The CDR3 nucleotides are TGTGCCAGCAGCCCTACCTTGCCAGGGTGGTCCGGGGAGCTGTTTTTT.

V gene TRBV28 combines with J gene TRBJ1-4; TRBD1 aligns across 7 bases. CDR1 MDHEN and CDR2 SYDVKM come from the germline V gene. V was clipped by 3 bases and J by 5 bases; unmatched bases: 6. The CDR3 runs to 15 residues. The CDR3 bases are TGTGCCAGCAGTTTGGGCGGGACAGCCAATGAAAAACTGTTTTTT. It specifies CASSLGGTANEKLFF.

The gene calls are TRBV7-3 and TRBJ2-6; D call uncertain. The germline V gene has CDR1 SGHTA and CDR2 FQGTGA. Trimming removed 5 bases at V and 0 bases at J, with 8 bases between. The CDR3 extends over 15 amino acids. Here the CDR3 reads CASSAVNSGANVLTF. CDR3 DNA: TGTGCCAGCAGCGCCGTTAACTCTGGGGCCAACGTCCTGACTTTC.